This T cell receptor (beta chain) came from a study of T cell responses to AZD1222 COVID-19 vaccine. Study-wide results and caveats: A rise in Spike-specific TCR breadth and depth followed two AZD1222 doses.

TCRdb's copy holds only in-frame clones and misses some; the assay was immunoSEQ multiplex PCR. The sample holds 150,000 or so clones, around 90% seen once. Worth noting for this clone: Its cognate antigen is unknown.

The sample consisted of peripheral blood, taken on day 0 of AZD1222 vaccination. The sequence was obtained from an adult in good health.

For the CDR3, the DNA is TGTGCCAGCAGCTTATCTAGCGGGAGGGCCTTGAATGAGCAGTTCTTC. This gives the protein CASSLSSGRALNEQFF. The gene calls are TRBV7-3 and TRBJ2-1; 12 bases are shared with TRBD2. The length of the CDR3 is 16 residues. Germline CDR1 SGHTA, CDR2 FQGTGA. After removal of 2 bases from V and 7 bases from J, the junction contained 6 bases not matched to a gene.